A few counts support the clone carrying this T cell receptor beta chain. Its antigen is unidentified. The CDR3 spans 16 residues. Trimming stripped 4 bases from V and 1 base from J, with 16 bases between. Germline V gives CDR1 SGHNT, CDR2 YYREEE (reference sequence). The data derive from a study of siplizumab effects on memory and regulatory T cells. Study as a whole: Run as pairs, the mixed lymphocyte reactions received siplizumab at around 0.98 ug/mL or no drug. Study findings and constraints: Alloreactive sequences from unstimulated CD4+ memory cells fell significantly with siplizumab.

Mixed lymphocyte reaction cells were cocultured at 37°C for 5 to 7 days. Here immunoSEQ multiplex PCR was the method, and the copy in TCRdb shows in-frame clones only, minus some. The sample has 9,000 to 13,000 clones, 40% to 55% seen once. The receptor was derived from a human donor in good health; the cells came from an allogeneic mixed lymphocyte reaction. Sequences were obtained from CFSE-low (dividing) CD4+ T cells sorted from an allogeneic mixed lymphocyte reaction. V is TRBV5-4 and J is TRBJ2-3; no definite D call. The CDR3, as DNA: TGTGCCAGCAGCATGGACGCATACAGCCGCACAGATACGCAGTATTTT. It translates to CASSMDAYSRTDTQYF.